This passage covers 11 T cell receptor beta chains from one sample sequenced in a study of blood T cells in healthy people across ages. The second PCR ran roughly 7 to 12 cycles with a sample-barcoded 5' primer and J-beta primers. TCRdb called the 5' RACE reads again in MiXCR, with one record for every CDR3 protein. This table has 590,000 or so distinct CDR3 sequences, less than 35% appearing once. Sequenced input: blood. The receptor source for this set is a woman older than 75 in good health.

The rearrangement links TRBV6-2 or TRBV6-3 to TRBJ1-2, with D possibly TRBD1 on 6 matching bases. Germline V gene sequence: CDR1 MNHEY, CDR2 SVGEGT. This CDR3 has 15 amino acids. The ends were cut back, 7 bases at V and 4 bases at J, with 19 bases in the middle. CDR3 loop: CASTEGGHRSYGYTF. CDR3 nucleotides: TGTGCCAGCACCGAGGGGGGACACCGGAGCTATGGCTACACCTTC.

Ten or more counts support this clonotype. This chain connects TRBV27 to TRBJ2-1; 8 bases align to TRBD2. Germline V lookup: CDR1 MNHEY, CDR2 SMNVEV (reference sequence). J was trimmed by 7 bases and V by 5 bases; bases with no gene match: 13. The CDR3 totals 16 residues. This chain's CDR3 is CASSIRAYGGANEQFF. In DNA form, the CDR3 reads TGTGCCAGCAGTATCCGAGCGTACGGGGGGGCGAATGAGCAGTTCTTC.

This clonotype has more than one count but fewer than ten. This chain links TRBV14 with TRBJ2-6; D call uncertain. Trimming removed 4 bases from V and 1 base from J, with 17 bases in between. CDR1 is SGHDN and CDR2 is FVKESK in the germline V gene. This CDR3 is 18 amino acids long. The CDR3 region has the DNA TGTGCCAGCAGCCCCTTCCGGACCCTCCTGTCTGGGGCCAACGTCCTGACTTTC. Translated, it gives CASSPFRTLLSGANVLTF.

This chain joins TRBV20-1 and TRBJ1-1; D uncertain. Trimming removed 0 bases from V and 1 base from J, with 9 bases in between. Germline V gene lookup returns CDR1 DFQATT and CDR2 SNEGSKA (reference sequence). The CDR3 spans 14 residues. DNA of the CDR3: TGCAGTGCTAGAGATCCTAGGCCGAACACTGAAGCTTTCTTT. It specifies CSARDPRPNTEAFF.

The chain couples TRBV20-1 to TRBJ2-4; perhaps TRBD1 as D (6 bases). The CDR3 consists of 14 residues. V was pared by 5 bases and J by 8 bases, with 19 bases between. Germline-derived CDR1 and CDR2 are DFQATT and SNEGSKA (reference sequence). For the CDR3, the DNA is TGCAGTGCTGGGGTTACAGGGACCGAGGACATTCAGTACTTC. Translating gives CSAGVTGTEDIQYF.

This clonotype was seen only a few times. The genes are TRBV5-1 and TRBJ1-6, with 7 bases matching TRBD1. From germline, CDR1 is SGHRS and CDR2 YFSETQ. V was pared by 5 bases and J by 6 bases, with 8 bases of the junction left unmatched. The CDR3 sequence is 15 residues long. The CDR3 bases are TGCGCCAGCAGTTACACCGGGACAGCTAATTCACCCCTCCACTTT. Its protein product is CASSYTGTANSPLHF.

This sequence joins TRBV2 and TRBJ1-6; 8 nucleotides agree with TRBD1. Germline CDR1 and CDR2: SNHLY and FYNNEI. This CDR3 has 15 amino acids. The V segment lost 4 bases and the J segment 10 bases; nucleotides outside the gene matches: 9. As DNA, the CDR3 is TGTGCCAGCAGTGTGAATGGACAGGGCTGGTCACCCCTCCACTTT. Amino acid sequence: CASSVNGQGWSPLHF.

This clonotype was recorded many times. The J gene is TRBJ1-4, the V gene TRBV10-3; D ambiguous. The CDR3 loop spans 11 amino acids. V lost 8 bases and J 8 bases, leaving 9 bases between the germline ends. In germline, CDR1 is ENHRY, CDR2 SYGVKD. The CDR3 bases are TGTGCCATCGGTGCTGGGGAAAAACTGTTTTTT. It codes for CAIGAGEKLFF.

The rearrangement joins TRBV6-2 or TRBV6-3 to TRBJ2-4; no definite D call. The J call is doubtful: the DNA matches TRBJ2-7 better. The length of the CDR3 is 12 residues. Germline-derived CDR1 and CDR2 are MNHEY and SVGEGT. CDR3 nucleotides: TGTGCCAGCAGTTACAATATCGACGAGCAGTACTTC. Protein sequence: CASSYNIDEQYF.

To note about this clonotype: A much larger clone lies one base from this, so it may be a read error. V and J are TRBV5-6 and TRBJ2-1; TRBD2 aligns across 7 bases. The DNA end lines up better with TRBJ2-7; the J call may be wrong. The V gene's germline CDR1 is SGHDT and CDR2 YYEEEE. This CDR3 is 15 amino acids long. CDR3 DNA sequence: TGTGCCAGCGAATTCGGCGGGGGTTCTTACAATGAGCAGTACTTC. It specifies CASEFGGGSYNEQYF.

This clonotype came up many times. This chain uses TRBV29-1 with TRBJ1-1, with D perhaps matching TRBD1 (6 bases). The CDR3 has 12 residues. CDR1 and CDR2 from the germline V gene are SQVTM and ANQGSEA. Deletions cut 7 bases from V and 1 base from J, with 10 bases between. CDR3 DNA sequence: TGCAGCGCATCCAGGGGGAACACTGAAGCTTTCTTT. As protein: CSASRGNTEAFF.